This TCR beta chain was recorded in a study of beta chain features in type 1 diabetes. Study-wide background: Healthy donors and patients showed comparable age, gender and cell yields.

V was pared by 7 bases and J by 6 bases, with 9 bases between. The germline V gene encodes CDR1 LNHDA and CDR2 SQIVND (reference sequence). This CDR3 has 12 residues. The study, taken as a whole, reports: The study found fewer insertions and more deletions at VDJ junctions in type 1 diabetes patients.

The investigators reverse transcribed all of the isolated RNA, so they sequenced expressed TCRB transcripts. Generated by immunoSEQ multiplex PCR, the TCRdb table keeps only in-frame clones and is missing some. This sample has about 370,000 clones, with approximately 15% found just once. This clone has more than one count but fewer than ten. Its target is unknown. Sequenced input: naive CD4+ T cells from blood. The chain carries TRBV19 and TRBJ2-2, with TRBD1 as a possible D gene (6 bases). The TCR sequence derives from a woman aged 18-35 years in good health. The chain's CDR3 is CASTRGSGELFF. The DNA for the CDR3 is TGTGCCAGTACCAGGGGCTCCGGGGAGCTGTTTTTT.